Shown below are 23 T cell receptor beta chains from a single sample sequenced in a study of tumor and adjacent non-tumor tissue in lung cancer. Three rounds of nested PCR, following a modified ARM-PCR protocol, produced the TCRbeta library. From the multiplex PCR reads, TCRdb called clonotypes with MiXCR, one entry per CDR3 protein. The sample includes about 200,000 distinct CDR3 sequences, over 55% of them seen just once. No cell sorting was done before RNA was extracted from the tissue. The sequencing input was lung tumor tissue. Receptors were obtained from a man aged 60 to 75 with non-small cell lung cancer.

In regard to this clonotype: Possible read error: a much larger clone is one base away. The gene calls are TRBV20-1 and TRBJ1-1; TRBD1 might be the D (6 bases). CDR3 length: 14 amino acids. Germline CDR1 DFQATT, CDR2 SNEGSKA (reference sequence). The chain's CDR3 is CSVRVGTKNTEAFF. The CDR3 DNA reads TGCAGTGTTAGAGTGGGGACAAAGAACACTGAAGCTTTCTTT.

This clonotype was counted many times. This chain joins TRBV29-1 and TRBJ2-7; either TRBD1 or TRBD2 may fit D (5 bases each). CDR1 is SQVTM and CDR2 is ANQGSEA in the germline V gene. The V end lost 1 base, the J end lost 5 bases, and 6 bases lay between the germline ends. This CDR3 comprises 11 residues. The chain's CDR3 is CSVEGGDEQYF. The CDR3 DNA reads as TGCAGCGTTGAAGGAGGGGACGAGCAGTACTTC.

On this clonotype itself: No conserved phenylalanine or tryptophan is present at the end of the CDR3, so a read error is the likely explanation. This chain connects TRBV20-1 to TRBJ1-1; unclear D gene. Germline V gives CDR1 DFQATT, CDR2 SNEGSKA (reference sequence). V shed 0 bases and J shed 1 base, with 9 bases lying between them. There are 14 residues in the CDR3. CDR3 sequence (DNA): TGCAGTGCTAGAGATCCTAGGACGAACACTGAAGCTTTCTTA. Translating gives CSARDPRTNTEAFL.

There are a few counts of this clonotype. The chain couples TRBV20-1 to TRBJ1-2, with a possible D match to TRBD1 (5 bases). CDR1 is DFQATT and CDR2 is SNEGSKA in the germline V gene (reference sequence). CDR3 length equals 13 residues. Trimming cost V 6 bases and J 4 bases, with 15 bases left between them. The CDR3 DNA reads TGCAGTGCCTCACTAGGGGCCGCCTATGGCTACACCTTC. Protein: CSASLGAAYGYTF.

Regarding this clonotype: One end of the junction varies from germline; a read error may be responsible. The chain employs TRBV12-5 and TRBJ1-5, with a possible D match to TRBD1 (5 bases). There are 17 residues in the CDR3. Per the germline V gene, CDR1 is LGHNT and CDR2 is FRNRAP. The CDR3 region has the DNA TGTGCTACTGGTTTGGTACATGGAGAGGGGAATAATCAGCCCCAGCATTTT. Its protein product is CATGLVHGEGNNQPQHF. Supplemented by reference TRBV12-5 and TRBJ1-5, the full variable domain reads DARVTQTPRHKVTEMGQEVTMRCQPILGHNTVFWYRQTMMQGLELLAYFRNRAPLDDSGMPKDRFSAEMPDATLATLKIQPSEPRDSAVYFCATGLVHGEGNNQPQHFGDGTRLSIL.

The table lists this clonotype with a few counts. J is TRBJ2-7 and V is TRBV5-5, with D hard to call. V lost 1 base to trimming and J lost 5 bases, with 16 bases between them. This CDR3 has 15 amino acids. The germline gives CDR1 SGHKS, CDR2 YYEKEE (reference sequence). The CDR3 region has the DNA TGTGCCAGCAGCTTGTTGGGTTGGCGGTTCGACGAGCAGTACTTC. It translates to CASSLLGWRFDEQYF.

CDR3 region: CASSPTRGNEQFF. The CDR3 DNA reads as TGTGCCAGCAGCCCGACACGGGGCAACGAGCAGTTCTTC. The rearrangement uses TRBV7-9 and TRBJ2-1; possibly TRBD1 or TRBD2 for D (5 bases each). Germline V gene data show CDR1 as SEHNR and CDR2 as FQNEAQ (reference sequence). CDR3 length: 13 residues. V gave up 5 bases and J gave up 10 bases, with 15 bases separating them.

This clonotype appeared many times. This rearrangement joins TRBV11-1 to TRBJ2-1, with D perhaps being TRBD1 or TRBD2 (6 bases each). Germline CDR1 is SGHAT and CDR2 is FQDESV (reference sequence). The CDR3 has 15 residues. V dropped 7 bases and J dropped 7 bases, with 20 bases sitting between them. The CDR3 here is CASTVRRGMGNEQFF. In nucleotides, the CDR3 is TGTGCCAGCACCGTTAGGAGGGGGATGGGGAATGAGCAGTTCTTC.

Concerning this clonotype itself: Since the CDR3 does not end with the conserved phenylalanine or tryptophan, this likely comes from a read error. The chain joins TRBV11-3 to TRBJ2-5; 7 bases fit TRBD1. V shed 5 bases, J shed 2 bases, and the junction held 8 bases outside the gene matches. The CDR3 runs 15 residues. Germline V gene lookup returns CDR1 SGHNT and CDR2 YENEEA. The CDR3 is CASSHGTEIQETQYL. As DNA, the CDR3 is TGTGCCAGCAGCCACGGGACAGAGATACAAGAGACCCAGTACCTC.

About this clonotype: The junction departs from the called germline gene at one end, perhaps through a read error. The CDR3 DNA reads TGTGCCAGCAAAGTTGAGGGACAGGGCTATGACTACACCTTC. As protein: CASKVEGQGYDYTF. The V and J genes are TRBV2 and TRBJ1-2; TRBD1 matches at 9 bases. This CDR3 has 14 amino acids. The germline gives CDR1 SNHLY, CDR2 FYNNEI.

In the case of this clonotype: Here the CDR3 omits its conserved ending phenylalanine or tryptophan, so a read error is the likely source. The CDR3 DNA sequence: TGCAGTGTTGGGGGGCCTTCGGCTTACATTGAGCAGTTCCTC. Amino acid sequence: CSVGGPSAYIEQFL. The rearrangement uses TRBV20-1 and TRBJ2-1; D tentatively reads TRBD1 or TRBD2 (6 bases each). The CDR3 is made up of 14 amino acids. CDR1 is DFQATT, CDR2 SNEGSKA, per germline (reference sequence).

With regard to this clonotype: A read error may explain this, as a much larger clone is one base away. The CDR3 sequence: CASSYGDLRGSYEQYF. CDR3 sequence (DNA): TGTGCCAGCAGTTATGGGGACCTCAGGGGCTCCTACGAGCAGTACTTC. The V call is TRBV6-6, the J call TRBJ2-7, with a tentative D call TRBD1 (6 bases). CDR3 length equals 16 residues. V lost 3 bases to trimming and J lost 0 bases, with 15 bases between them. The germline gives CDR1 MNHNY, CDR2 SVGAGI (reference sequence).

A note on this clonotype: A junction end diverges from the germline sequence, so it may reflect a read error. The chain recombines TRBV11-2 with TRBJ1-1; TRBD1 might be the D (6 bases). The CDR3 contains 14 residues. Germline V lookup: CDR1 SGHAT, CDR2 FQNNGV. CDR3 region: CARSPDRLNTETFF. The CDR3 DNA reads as TGTGCCAGGAGCCCCGACAGGCTTAACACTGAAACTTTCTTT.

Notes on this clonotype: Relative to the germline gene, one junction end is altered; a read error may explain this. The V and J genes are TRBV10-1 and TRBJ2-2; D is ambiguous. Germline V lookup: CDR1 WNHNN, CDR2 SYGVQD (reference sequence). The CDR3 has 16 amino acids. The CDR3 nucleotides are TGCGCCAGCAATGAGTCGTGGAGCGCGAACACCGGGGAGCTGTTTTTT. Its translation is CASNESWSANTGELFF.

Concerning this clonotype itself: At one boundary the junction diverges from the germline segment, which might be a read error. The chain joins TRBV5-5 to TRBJ1-1; 12 bases fit TRBD1. Germline V gene data show CDR1 as SGHKS and CDR2 as YYEKEE (reference sequence). This CDR3 region has 14 residues. CDR3 coding DNA: TGTGCCGGCAGCTTGGGGACAGGGGGCACTGAGGCTTTCTTT. Translating gives CAGSLGTGGTEAFF.

This clonotype was detected a few times. An end of the junction does not agree with germline; a read error may underlie this. The chain combines TRBV6-1 with TRBJ1-4; D possibly corresponds to TRBD1 (5 bases). The CDR3 totals 16 residues. Germline V lookup: CDR1 MNHNS, CDR2 SASEGT. Written as DNA, the CDR3 is TGCGCCAGCAGTGCCCTACCGGGACCTTGCTCCGAAAAACTGTTTTTT. It is translated as CASSALPGPCSEKLFF.

The V gene is TRBV7-6, the J gene TRBJ2-3; D is possibly TRBD1 or TRBD2 (5 bases each). With 8 bases removed from V and 6 bases from J, the gap between germline ends came to 21 bases. This CDR3 has 15 amino acids. Germline V gene lookup returns CDR1 SGHVS and CDR2 FNYEAQ. CDR3 amino acids: CASGTGLRGGDTQYF. CDR3 nucleotides: TGTGCCAGCGGTACGGGGCTGAGGGGCGGCGATACGCAGTATTTT.

The chain links TRBV4-1 to TRBJ1-1; D gene ambiguous. Trimming stripped 1 base from V and 1 base from J, with 13 bases between. Per germline, CDR1 MGHRA and CDR2 YSYEKL. This CDR3 is 16 amino acids long. The CDR3 DNA follows: TGCGCCAGCAGCCAAGCCCTGGAGCTGGGGAACACTGAAGCTTTCTTT. Its translation is CASSQALELGNTEAFF.

This clonotype appeared a single time. This rearrangement joins TRBV12-3 or TRBV12-4 to TRBJ1-1; D gene unclear. V was pared by 7 bases and J by 1 base, with 13 bases between. This CDR3 has 14 residues. The DNA of the CDR3 is TGTGCCAGCACCTCGGTACACCAGAACACTGAAGCTTTCTTT. It specifies CASTSVHQNTEAFF.

The sample holds one count of this clonotype. Just one base apart from a much larger clone, this may be a read error. This sequence joins TRBV12-3 or TRBV12-4 and TRBJ2-7; the D gene could be TRBD1 or TRBD2 (6 bases each). The CDR3 runs to 15 residues. CDR3 in DNA: TGTGCCTGCAGGGGAGAGACGACAGGAGGGTACGAGCAGTACTTC. It codes for CACRGETTGGYEQYF.

About this clonotype: A read error is possible here, since a much larger clone lies one base away. The genes are TRBV6-1 and TRBJ1-2, with 9 bases fitting TRBD1. V gave up 9 bases and J gave up 8 bases; unmatched junction bases: 10. This CDR3 spans 13 amino acids. Per germline, CDR1 MNHNS and CDR2 SASEGT. The CDR3, as DNA: TGTGCCAGAAGGGGGACAGGGAACAGAGGCTACACCTTC. Translated: CARRGTGNRGYTF.

Note on this clonotype: At one of its ends the junction is not consistent with the germline gene, which may arise from a read error. The chain couples TRBV11-2 to TRBJ1-5; TRBD1 agrees at 7 bases. The CDR3 is 13 residues long. CDR1 and CDR2 (germline): SGHAT, FQNNGV. DNA for the CDR3: TGTGCCAACAGCAGTAGACAGGGTCAGCCTCAGCATTTT. It codes for CANSSRQGQPQHF.

A word on this clonotype: An end of the junction differs from the germline gene, which may be a read error. The rearrangement joins TRBV11-1 to TRBJ2-2; D possibly matches TRBD1 or TRBD2 (5 bases each). Looked up from germline, CDR1 is SGHAT and CDR2 is FQDESV (reference sequence). The CDR3 spans 16 residues. The CDR3 bases are TGTGTCAGCAGCAGAAACCAGGGCTCCTACACCGGGGAACTGTTTTTT. Its protein product is CVSSRNQGSYTGELFF.